The next 4 T cell receptor beta chains were all read from a single sample in a study of blood T cell repertoires in COVID-19. TCRdb keeps only in-frame clones here, not all; method: immunoSEQ multiplex PCR. The table includes hundreds of thousands of clones, almost 90% detected once. The sequenced sample consisted of peripheral blood. Receptors originate from a woman aged 25 to 39 with COVID-19, enrolled during active disease.

The chain is built from TRBV6-5 and TRBJ2-1, with D perhaps matching TRBD1 (8 bases). Trimming stripped 6 bases from V and 7 bases from J, with 13 bases between. Germline lookup yields CDR1 MNHEY and CDR2 SVGAGI. The CDR3 covers 13 residues. The CDR3 DNA follows: TGTGCCAGCAGCACACAGGGGGGGAATGAGCAGTTCTTC. It is translated as CASSTQGGNEQFF.

The rearrangement links TRBV12-5 to TRBJ2-5; TRBD2 is a possible D gene (5 bases). The CDR3 loop spans 15 amino acids. CDR1 LGHNT and CDR2 FRNRAP come from the germline V gene. Deletions cut 7 bases from V and 1 base from J, with 16 bases between. CDR3 region: CASAPAGPSQETQYF. Here the CDR3 DNA reads TGTGCTAGTGCTCCCGCGGGCCCTTCCCAAGAGACCCAGTACTTC.

The V call is TRBV2, the J call TRBJ1-4, with D uncertain. Germline assignment: CDR1 SNHLY and CDR2 FYNNEI. V lost 8 bases to trimming and J lost 5 bases, with 9 bases between them. CDR3 length: 12 residues. CDR3 nucleotide sequence: TGTGCCAGCTCAGTTATCAATGAAAAACTGTTTTTT. It yields the protein CASSVINEKLFF.

The chain recombines TRBV28 with TRBJ1-5, with 7 nucleotides matching TRBD1. The V gene end was trimmed by 2 bases and the J gene end by 8 bases; junction bases not matched to a gene: 12. Per germline, CDR1 MDHEN and CDR2 SYDVKM. CDR3 size: 16 residues. The DNA of the CDR3 is TGTGCCAGCAGTTTACCCTATGACAGGGTTTGGGAGCCCCAGCATTTT. This translates into CASSLPYDRVWEPQHF.